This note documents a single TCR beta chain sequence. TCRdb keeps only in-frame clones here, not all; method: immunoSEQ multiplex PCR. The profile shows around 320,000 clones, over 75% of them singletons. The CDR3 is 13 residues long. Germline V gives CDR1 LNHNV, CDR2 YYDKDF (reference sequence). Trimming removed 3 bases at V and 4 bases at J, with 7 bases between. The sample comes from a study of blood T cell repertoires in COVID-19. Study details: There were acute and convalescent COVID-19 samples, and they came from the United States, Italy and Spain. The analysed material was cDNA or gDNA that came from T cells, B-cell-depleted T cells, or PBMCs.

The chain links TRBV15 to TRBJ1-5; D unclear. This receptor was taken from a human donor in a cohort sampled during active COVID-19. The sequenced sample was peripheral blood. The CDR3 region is CATSSLLNQPQHF. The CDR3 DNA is TGTGCCACCAGCAGCCTTTTGAATCAGCCCCAGCATTTT.